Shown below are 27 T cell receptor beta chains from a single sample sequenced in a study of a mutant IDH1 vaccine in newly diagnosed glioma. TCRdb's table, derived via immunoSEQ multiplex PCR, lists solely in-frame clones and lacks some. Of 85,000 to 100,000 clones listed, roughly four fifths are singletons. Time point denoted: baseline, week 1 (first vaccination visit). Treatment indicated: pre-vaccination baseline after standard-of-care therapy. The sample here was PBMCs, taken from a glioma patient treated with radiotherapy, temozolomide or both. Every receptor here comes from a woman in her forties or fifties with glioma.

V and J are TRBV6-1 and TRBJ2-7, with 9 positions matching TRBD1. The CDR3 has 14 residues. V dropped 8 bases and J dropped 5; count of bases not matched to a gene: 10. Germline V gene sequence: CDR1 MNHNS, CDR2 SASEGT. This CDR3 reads CASVRDRVVHEQYF. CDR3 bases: TGTGCCAGCGTCCGGGACAGGGTCGTCCACGAGCAGTACTTC.

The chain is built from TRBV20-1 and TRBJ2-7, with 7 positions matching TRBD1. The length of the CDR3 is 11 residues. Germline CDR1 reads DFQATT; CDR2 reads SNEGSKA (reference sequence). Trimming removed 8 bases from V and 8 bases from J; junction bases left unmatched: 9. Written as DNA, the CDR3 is TGCAGTCCGAGGGGGCCTGCGAAGCAGTACTTC. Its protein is CSPRGPAKQYF.

The CDR3 reads CASSPSLVQGGIQYF. CDR3 DNA sequence: TGTGCCAGTAGTCCCAGCCTCGTCCAGGGAGGCATTCAGTACTTC. The rearrangement links TRBV19 to TRBJ2-4; D might be TRBD2 (6 bases). Trimming shortened V by 5 bases and J by 9 bases, and 20 bases separated the two germline ends. The CDR3 sequence is 15 residues long. CDR1 is LNHDA, CDR2 SQIVND, per germline (reference sequence).

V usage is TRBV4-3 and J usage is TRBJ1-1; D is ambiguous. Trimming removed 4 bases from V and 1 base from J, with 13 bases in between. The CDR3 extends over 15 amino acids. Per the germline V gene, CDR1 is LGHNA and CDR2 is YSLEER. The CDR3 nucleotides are TGCGCCAGCAGCCCCCTTGGTGAGGGGAACACTGAAGCTTTCTTT. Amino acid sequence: CASSPLGEGNTEAFF.

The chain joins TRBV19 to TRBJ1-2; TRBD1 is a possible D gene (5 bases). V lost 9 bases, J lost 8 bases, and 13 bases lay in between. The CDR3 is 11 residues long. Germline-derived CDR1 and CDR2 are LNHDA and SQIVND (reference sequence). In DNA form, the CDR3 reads TGTGCCAGCGGGGGGATTCCGGGCTACACCTTC. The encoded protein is CASGGIPGYTF.

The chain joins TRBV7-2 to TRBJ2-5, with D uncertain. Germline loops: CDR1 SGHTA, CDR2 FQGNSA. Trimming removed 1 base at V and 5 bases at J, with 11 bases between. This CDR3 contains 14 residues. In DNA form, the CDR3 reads TGTGCCAGCAGCTTAGAGGTGCTTCGGGAGACCCAGTACTTC. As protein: CASSLEVLRETQYF.

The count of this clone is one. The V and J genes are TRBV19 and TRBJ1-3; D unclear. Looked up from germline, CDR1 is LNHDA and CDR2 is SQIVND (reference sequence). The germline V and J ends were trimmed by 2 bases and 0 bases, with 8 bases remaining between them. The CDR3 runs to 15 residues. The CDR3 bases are TGTGCCAGTAGTATACGATCGGGCTCTGGAAACACCATATATTTT. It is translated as CASSIRSGSGNTIYF.

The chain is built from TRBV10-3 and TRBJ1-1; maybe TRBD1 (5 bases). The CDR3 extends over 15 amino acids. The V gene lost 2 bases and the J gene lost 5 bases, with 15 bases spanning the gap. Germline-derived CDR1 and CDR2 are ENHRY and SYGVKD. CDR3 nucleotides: TGTGCCATCAGTGAGACGGTAGGGGAAGGTACTGAAGCTTTCTTT. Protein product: CAISETVGEGTEAFF.

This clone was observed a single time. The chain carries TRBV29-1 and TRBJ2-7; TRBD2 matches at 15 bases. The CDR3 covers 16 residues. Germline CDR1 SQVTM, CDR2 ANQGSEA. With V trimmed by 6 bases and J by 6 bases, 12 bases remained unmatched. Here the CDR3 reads CSVRTSGGALEAEQYF. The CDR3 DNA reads TGCAGCGTCCGGACTAGCGGGGGGGCCTTGGAGGCCGAGCAGTACTTC.

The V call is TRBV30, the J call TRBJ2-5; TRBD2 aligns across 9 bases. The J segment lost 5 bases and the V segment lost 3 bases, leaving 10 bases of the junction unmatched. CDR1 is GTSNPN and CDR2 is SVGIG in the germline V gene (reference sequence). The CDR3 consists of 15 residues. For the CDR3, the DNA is TGTGCCTGGAGCGGTGGCGGGGGGGCCGGGGAGACCCAGTACTTC. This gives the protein CAWSGGGGAGETQYF.

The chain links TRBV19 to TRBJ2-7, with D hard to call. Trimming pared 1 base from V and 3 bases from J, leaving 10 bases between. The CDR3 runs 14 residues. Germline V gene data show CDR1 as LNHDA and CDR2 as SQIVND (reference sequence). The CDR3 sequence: CASSIAGTIYEQYF. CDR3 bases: TGTGCCAGTAGTATAGCAGGCACGATCTACGAGCAGTACTTC.

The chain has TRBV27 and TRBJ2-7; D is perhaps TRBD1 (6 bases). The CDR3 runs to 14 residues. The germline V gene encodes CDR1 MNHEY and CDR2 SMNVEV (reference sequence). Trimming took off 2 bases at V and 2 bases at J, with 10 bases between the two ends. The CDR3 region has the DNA TGTGCCAGCAGTTTAAAGGGACAAACCTACGAGCAGTACTTC. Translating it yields CASSLKGQTYEQYF.

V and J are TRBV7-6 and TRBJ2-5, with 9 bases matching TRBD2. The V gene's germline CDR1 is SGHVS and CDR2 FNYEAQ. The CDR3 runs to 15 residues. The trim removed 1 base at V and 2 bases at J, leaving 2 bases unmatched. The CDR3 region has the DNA TGTGCCAGCAGCTTAGGAAGCGGGGGGCAAGAGACCCAGTACTTC. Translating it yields CASSLGSGGQETQYF.

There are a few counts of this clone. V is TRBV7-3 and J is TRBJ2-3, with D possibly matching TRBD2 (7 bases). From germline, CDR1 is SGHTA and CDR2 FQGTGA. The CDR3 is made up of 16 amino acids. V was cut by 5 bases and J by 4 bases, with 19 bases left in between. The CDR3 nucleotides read TGTGCCAGCAGCCCTAACCCGGGGGGCGGTGCAGATACGCAGTATTTT. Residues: CASSPNPGGGADTQYF. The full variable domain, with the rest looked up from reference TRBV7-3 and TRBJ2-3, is GAGVSQTPSNKVTEKGKYVELRCDPISGHTALYWYRQSLGQGPEFLIYFQGTGAADDSGLPNDRFFAVRPEGSVSTLKIQRTERGDSAVYLCASSPNPGGGADTQYFGPGTRLTVL.

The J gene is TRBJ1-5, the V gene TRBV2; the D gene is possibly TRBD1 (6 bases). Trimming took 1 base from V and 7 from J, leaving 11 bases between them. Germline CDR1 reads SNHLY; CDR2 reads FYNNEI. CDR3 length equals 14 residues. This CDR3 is CASSEEGGEQPQHF. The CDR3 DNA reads TGTGCCAGCAGTGAAGAGGGGGGCGAACAGCCCCAGCATTTT.

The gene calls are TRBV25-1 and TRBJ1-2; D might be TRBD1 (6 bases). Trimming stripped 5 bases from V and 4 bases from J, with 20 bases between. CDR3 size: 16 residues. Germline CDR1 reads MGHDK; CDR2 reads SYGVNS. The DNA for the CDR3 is TGTGCCAGCAGTCCCCCCGGTTCAGGGGCCGGCTATGGCTACACCTTC. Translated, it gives CASSPPGSGAGYGYTF.

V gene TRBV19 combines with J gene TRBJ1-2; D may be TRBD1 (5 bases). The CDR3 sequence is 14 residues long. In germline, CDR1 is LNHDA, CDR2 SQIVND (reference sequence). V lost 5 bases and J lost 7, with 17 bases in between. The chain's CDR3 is CASSPPGRSSGYTF. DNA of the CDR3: TGTGCCAGTAGTCCGCCGGGACGGTCAAGTGGCTACACCTTC.

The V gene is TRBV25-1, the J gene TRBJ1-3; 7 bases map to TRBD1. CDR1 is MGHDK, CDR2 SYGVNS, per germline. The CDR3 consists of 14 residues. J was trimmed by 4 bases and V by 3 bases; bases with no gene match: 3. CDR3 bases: TGTGCCAGCAGTGATAACAGGGGCGGAAACACCATATATTTT. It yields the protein CASSDNRGGNTIYF.

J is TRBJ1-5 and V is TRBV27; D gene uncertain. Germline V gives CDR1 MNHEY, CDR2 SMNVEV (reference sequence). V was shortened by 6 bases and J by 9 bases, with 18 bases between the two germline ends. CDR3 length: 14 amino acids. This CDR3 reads CASSRDGARSPQHF. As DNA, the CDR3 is TGTGCCAGCAGCAGAGACGGCGCTAGGTCGCCCCAGCATTTT.

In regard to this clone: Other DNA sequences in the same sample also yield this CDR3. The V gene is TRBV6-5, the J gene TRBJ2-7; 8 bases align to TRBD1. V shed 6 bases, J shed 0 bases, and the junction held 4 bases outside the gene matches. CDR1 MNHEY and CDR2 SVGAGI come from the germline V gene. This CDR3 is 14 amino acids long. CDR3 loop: CASSRTGSSYEQYF. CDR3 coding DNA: TGTGCCAGCAGCAGGACAGGGAGCTCCTACGAGCAGTACTTC.

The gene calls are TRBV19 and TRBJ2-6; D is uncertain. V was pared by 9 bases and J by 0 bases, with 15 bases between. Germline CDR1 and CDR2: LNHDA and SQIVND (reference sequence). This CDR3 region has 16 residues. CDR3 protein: CASLPLKHSGANVLTF. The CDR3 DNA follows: TGTGCCAGCCTACCCCTGAAACACTCTGGGGCCAACGTCCTGACTTTC.

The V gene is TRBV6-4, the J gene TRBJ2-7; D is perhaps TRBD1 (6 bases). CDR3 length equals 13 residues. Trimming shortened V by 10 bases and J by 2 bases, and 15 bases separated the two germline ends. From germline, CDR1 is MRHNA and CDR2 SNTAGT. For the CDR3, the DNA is TGTGCCATCCCCGACAGGCGCACCTACGAGCAGTACTTC. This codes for CAIPDRRTYEQYF.

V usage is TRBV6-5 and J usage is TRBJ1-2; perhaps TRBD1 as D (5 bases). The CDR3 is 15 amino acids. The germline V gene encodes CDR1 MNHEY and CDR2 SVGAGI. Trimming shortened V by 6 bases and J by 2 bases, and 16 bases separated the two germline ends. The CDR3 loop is CASRPGTGLNYGYTF. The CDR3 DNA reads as TGTGCCAGCAGGCCCGGAACAGGCCTCAACTATGGCTACACCTTC.

The CDR3 sequence is CASTPGFPRDEQFF. Written as DNA, the CDR3 is TGTGCCAGCACTCCGGGATTTCCCCGAGATGAGCAGTTCTTC. The rearrangement joins TRBV6-5 to TRBJ2-1; possibly TRBD2 for D (5 bases). The CDR3 sequence is 14 residues long. Germline V gene sequence: CDR1 MNHEY, CDR2 SVGAGI. The V gene lost 7 bases and the J gene lost 8 bases, with 18 bases spanning the gap.

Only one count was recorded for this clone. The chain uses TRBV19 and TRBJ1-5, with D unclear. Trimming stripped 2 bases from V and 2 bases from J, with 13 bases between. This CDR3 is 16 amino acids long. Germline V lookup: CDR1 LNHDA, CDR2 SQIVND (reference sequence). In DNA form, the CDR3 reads TGTGCCAGTAGTATAAGGGTCCTAGGTGGCAATCAGCCCCAGCATTTT. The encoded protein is CASSIRVLGGNQPQHF.

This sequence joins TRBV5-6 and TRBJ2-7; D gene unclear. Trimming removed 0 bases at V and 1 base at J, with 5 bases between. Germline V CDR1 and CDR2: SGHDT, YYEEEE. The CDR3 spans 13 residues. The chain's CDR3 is CASSLARSYEQYF. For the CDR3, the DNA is TGTGCCAGCAGCTTGGCACGGTCCTACGAGCAGTACTTC. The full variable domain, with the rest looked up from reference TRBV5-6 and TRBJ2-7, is DAGVTQSPTHLIKTRGQQVTLRCSPKSGHDTVSWYQQALGQGPQFIFQYYEEEERQRGNFPDRFSGHQFPNYSSELNVNALLLGDSALYLCASSLARSYEQYFGPGTRLTVT.

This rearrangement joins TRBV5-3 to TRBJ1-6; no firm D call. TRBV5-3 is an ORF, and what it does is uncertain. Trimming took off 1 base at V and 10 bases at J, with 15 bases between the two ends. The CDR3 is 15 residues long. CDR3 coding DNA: TGTGCCAGAAGCTTGAGGTCCCAGTTTGGATCACCCCTCCACTTT. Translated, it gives CARSLRSQFGSPLHF.